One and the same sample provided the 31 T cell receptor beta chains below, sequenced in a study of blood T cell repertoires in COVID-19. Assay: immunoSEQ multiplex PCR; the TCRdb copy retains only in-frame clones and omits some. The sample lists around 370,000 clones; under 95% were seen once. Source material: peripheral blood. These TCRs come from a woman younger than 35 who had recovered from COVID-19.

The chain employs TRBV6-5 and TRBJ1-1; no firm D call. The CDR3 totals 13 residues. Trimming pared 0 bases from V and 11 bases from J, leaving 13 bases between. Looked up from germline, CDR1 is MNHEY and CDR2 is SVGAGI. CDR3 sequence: CASSYSRAIGAFF. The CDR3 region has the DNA TGTGCCAGCAGTTACTCGAGGGCTATTGGGGCTTTCTTT.

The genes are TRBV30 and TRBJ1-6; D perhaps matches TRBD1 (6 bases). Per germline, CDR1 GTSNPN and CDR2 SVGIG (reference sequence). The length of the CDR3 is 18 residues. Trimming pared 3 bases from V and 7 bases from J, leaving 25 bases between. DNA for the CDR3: TGTGCCTGGAGCCCCCCCATGGTTACAGGGCGTTGGAATTCACCCCTCCACTTT. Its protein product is CAWSPPMVTGRWNSPLHF.

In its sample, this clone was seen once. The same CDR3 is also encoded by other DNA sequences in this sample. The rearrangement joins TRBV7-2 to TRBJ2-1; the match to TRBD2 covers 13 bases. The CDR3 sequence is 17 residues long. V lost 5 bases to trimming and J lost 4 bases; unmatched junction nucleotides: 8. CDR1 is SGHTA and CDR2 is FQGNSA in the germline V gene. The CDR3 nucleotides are TGTGCCAGCAGCCCAGTCGGGACTAGCGGGACATACAATGAGCAGTTCTTC. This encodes CASSPVGTSGTYNEQFF.

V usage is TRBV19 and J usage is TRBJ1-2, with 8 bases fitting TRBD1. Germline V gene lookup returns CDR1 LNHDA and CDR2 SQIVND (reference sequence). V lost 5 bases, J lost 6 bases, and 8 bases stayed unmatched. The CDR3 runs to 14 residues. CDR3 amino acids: CASSEDRGTNGYTF. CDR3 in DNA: TGTGCCAGTAGTGAAGACAGGGGAACGAATGGCTACACCTTC.

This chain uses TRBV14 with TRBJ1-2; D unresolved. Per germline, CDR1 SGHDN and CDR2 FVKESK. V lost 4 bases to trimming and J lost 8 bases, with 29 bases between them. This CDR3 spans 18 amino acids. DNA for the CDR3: TGTGCCAGCAGCCGACGGATCCTAAGCGACGGAGGCGCGGGGGGCTACACCTTC. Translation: CASSRRILSDGGAGGYTF.

The CDR3 reads CASSKASRTSGSTYEQYV. The CDR3 DNA reads TGTGCCAGCAGCAAAGCGTCTCGGACTAGCGGTTCTACCTACGAGCAGTACGTC. The chain is built from TRBV21-1 and TRBJ2-7; the table names TRBD2, a call not compared with the DNA. TRBV21-1 has pseudogene status. The CDR3 has 18 amino acids.

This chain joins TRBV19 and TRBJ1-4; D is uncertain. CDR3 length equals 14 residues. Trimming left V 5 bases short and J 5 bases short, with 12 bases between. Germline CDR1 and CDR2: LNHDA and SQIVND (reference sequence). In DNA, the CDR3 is TGTGCCAGTAGTCCACACGGCGGGAATGAAAAACTGTTTTTT. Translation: CASSPHGGNEKLFF.

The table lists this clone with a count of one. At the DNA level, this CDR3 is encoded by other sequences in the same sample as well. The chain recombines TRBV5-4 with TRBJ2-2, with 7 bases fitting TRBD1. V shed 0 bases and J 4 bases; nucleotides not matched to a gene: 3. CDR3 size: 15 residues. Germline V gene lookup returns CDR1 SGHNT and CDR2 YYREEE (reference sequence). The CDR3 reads CASSLDRGRTGELFF. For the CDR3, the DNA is TGTGCCAGCAGCTTGGATAGGGGGCGCACCGGGGAGCTGTTTTTT.

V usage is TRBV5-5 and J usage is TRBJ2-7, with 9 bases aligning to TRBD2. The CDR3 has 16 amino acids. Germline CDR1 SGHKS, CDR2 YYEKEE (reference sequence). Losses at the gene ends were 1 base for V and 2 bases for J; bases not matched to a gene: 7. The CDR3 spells CASSLRLAGTTYEQYV. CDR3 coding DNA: TGTGCCAGCAGCTTGCGTCTAGCGGGGACAACCTACGAGCAGTACGTC.

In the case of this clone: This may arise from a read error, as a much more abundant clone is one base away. The CDR3: CASSQGLANTGELFF. CDR3 in DNA: TGTGCCAGCAGTCAAGGACTAGCGAACACCGGGGAGCTGTTTTTT. This chain joins TRBV28 and TRBJ2-2; 7 nucleotides match TRBD2. CDR1 is MDHEN, CDR2 SYDVKM, per germline. V was clipped by 5 bases and J by 0 bases; unmatched bases: 3. CDR3 size: 15 residues.

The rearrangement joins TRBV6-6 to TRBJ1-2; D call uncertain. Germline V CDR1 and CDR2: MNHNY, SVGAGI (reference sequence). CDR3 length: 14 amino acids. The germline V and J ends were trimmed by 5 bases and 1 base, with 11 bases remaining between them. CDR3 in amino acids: CASSARLINYGYTF. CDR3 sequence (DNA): TGTGCCAGCAGTGCCCGACTGATTAACTATGGCTACACCTTC.

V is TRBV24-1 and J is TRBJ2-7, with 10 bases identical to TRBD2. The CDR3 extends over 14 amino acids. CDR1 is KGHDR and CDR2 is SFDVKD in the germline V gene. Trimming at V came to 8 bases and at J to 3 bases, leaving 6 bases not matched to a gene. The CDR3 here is CATTPGTSDYEQYV. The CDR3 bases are TGTGCCACCACCCCCGGGACTAGCGACTACGAGCAGTACGTC.

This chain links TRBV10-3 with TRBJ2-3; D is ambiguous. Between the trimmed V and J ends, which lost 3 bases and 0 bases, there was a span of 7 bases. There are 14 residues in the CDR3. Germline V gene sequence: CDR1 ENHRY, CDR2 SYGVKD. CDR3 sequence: CAISEAKSTDTQYF. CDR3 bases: TGTGCCATCAGTGAAGCCAAGAGCACAGATACGCAGTATTTT.

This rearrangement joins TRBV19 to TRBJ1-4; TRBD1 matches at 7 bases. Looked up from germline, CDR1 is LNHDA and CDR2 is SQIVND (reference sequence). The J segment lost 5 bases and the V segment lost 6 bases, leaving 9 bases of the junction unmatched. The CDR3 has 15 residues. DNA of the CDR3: TGTGCCAGTAGCCGGGCAGGGGGTATAAATGAAAAACTGTTTTTT. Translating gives CASSRAGGINEKLFF.

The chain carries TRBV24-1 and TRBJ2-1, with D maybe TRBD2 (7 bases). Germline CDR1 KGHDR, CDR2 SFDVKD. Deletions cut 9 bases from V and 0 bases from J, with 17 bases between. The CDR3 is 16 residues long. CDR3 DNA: TGTGCCACCGGGGGGGGCGGCTGGAGCTCCTACAATGAGCAGTTCTTC. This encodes CATGGGGWSSYNEQFF.

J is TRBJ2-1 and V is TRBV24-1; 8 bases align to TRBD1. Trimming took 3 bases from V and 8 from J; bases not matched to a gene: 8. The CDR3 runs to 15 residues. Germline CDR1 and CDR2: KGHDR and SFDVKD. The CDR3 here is CATSDPATGDYEQFF. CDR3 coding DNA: TGTGCCACCAGTGATCCCGCGACAGGGGATTATGAGCAGTTCTTC.

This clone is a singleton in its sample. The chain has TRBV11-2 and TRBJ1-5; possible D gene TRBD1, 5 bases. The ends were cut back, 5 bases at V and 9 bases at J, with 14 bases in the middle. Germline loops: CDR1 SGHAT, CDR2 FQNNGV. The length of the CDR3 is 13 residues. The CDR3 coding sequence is TGTGCCAGCAGCCAGATAACGGGGGGGCCCCAGCATTTT. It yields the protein CASSQITGGPQHF.

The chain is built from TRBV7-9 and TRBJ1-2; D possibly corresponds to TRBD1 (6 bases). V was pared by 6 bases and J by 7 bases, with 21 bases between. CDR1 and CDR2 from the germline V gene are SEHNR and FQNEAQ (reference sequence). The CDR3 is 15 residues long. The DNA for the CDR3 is TGTGCCAGCAGTCCTGTGGTGGCAGGGGATGGTGGCTACACCTTC. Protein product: CASSPVVAGDGGYTF.

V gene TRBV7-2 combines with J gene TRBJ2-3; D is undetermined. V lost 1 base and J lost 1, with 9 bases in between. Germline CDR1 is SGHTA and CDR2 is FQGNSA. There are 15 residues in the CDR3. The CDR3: CASSLGPAGTDTQYF. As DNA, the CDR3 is TGTGCCAGCAGCTTAGGCCCCGCGGGCACAGATACGCAGTATTTT.

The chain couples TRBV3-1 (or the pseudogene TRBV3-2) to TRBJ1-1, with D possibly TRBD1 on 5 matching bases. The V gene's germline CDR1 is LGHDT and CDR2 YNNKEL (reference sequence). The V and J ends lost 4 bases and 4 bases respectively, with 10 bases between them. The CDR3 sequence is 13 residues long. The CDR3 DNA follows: TGTGCCAGCAGCCTCCTGGGGGGCACTGAAGCTTTCTTT. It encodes CASSLLGGTEAFF.

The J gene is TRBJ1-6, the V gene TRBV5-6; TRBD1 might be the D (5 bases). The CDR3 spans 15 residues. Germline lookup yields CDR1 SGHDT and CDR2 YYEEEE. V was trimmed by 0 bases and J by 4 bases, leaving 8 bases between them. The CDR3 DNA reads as TGTGCCAGCAGCTTGGAGCAGGGTTATAATTCACCCCTCCACTTT. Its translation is CASSLEQGYNSPLHF.

CDR3 loop: CAWRPPGGRSTDTQYF. For the CDR3, the DNA is TGTGCCTGGAGACCCCCCGGCGGGCGGAGCACAGATACGCAGTATTTT. The chain joins TRBV30 to TRBJ2-3; D possibly corresponds to TRBD2 (5 bases). CDR1 and CDR2 from the germline V gene are GTSNPN and SVGIG (reference sequence). With 3 bases removed from V and 0 bases from J, the gap between germline ends came to 16 bases. This CDR3 region has 16 residues.

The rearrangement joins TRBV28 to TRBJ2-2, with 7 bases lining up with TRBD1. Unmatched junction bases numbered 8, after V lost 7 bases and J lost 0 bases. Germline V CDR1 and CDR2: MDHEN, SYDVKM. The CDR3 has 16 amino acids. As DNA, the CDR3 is TGTGCCAGCAAGGGGGCAGGGCCTGCGAACACCGGGGAGCTGTTTTTT. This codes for CASKGAGPANTGELFF. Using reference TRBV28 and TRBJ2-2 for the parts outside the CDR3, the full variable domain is DVKVTQSSRYLVKRTGEKVFLECVQDMDHENMFWYRQDPGLGLRLIYFSYDVKMKEKGDIPEGYSVSREKKERFSLILESASTNQTSMYLCASKGAGPANTGELFFGEGSRLTVL.

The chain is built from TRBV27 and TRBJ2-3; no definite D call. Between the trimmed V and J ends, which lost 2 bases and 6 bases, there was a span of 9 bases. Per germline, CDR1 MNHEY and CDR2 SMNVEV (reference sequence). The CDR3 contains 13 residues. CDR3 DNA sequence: TGTGCCAGCAGTTTAACTTTTGCGGATACGCAGTATTTT. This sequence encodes CASSLTFADTQYF.

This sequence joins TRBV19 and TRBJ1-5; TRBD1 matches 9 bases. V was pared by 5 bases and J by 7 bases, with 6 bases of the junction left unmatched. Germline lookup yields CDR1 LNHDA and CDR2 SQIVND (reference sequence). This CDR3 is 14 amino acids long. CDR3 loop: CASSLTGGQQPQHF. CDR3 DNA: TGTGCCAGTAGTCTTACAGGGGGCCAACAGCCCCAGCATTTT.

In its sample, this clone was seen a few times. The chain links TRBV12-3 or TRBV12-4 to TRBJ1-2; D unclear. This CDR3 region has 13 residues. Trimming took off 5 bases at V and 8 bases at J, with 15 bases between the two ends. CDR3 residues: CASSPRRAEGYTF. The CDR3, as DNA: TGTGCCAGCAGTCCCCGGAGGGCTGAGGGCTACACCTTC.

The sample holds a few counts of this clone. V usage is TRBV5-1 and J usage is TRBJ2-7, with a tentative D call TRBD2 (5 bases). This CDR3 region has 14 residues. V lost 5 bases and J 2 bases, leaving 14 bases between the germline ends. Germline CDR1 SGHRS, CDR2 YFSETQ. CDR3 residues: CASRPRTDPYEQYV. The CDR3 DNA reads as TGCGCCAGCAGACCGCGGACTGATCCCTACGAGCAGTACGTC.

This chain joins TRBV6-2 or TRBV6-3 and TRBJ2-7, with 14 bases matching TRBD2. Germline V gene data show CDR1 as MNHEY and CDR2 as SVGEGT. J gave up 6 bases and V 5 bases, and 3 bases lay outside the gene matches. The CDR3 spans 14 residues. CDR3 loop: CASSRGLAGGEQYV. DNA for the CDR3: TGTGCCAGCAGTCGCGGACTAGCGGGAGGCGAGCAGTACGTC.

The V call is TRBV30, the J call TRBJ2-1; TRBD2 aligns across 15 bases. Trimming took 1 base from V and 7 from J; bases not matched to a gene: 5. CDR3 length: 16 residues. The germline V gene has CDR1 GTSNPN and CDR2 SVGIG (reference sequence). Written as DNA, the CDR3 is TGTGCCTGGAGTGCGGGACTAGCGGGAGGACGAAATGAGCAGTTCTTC. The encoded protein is CAWSAGLAGGRNEQFF. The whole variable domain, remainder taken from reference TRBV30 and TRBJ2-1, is SQTIHQWPATLVQPVGSPLSLECTVEGTSNPNLYWYRQAAGRGLQLLFYSVGIGQISSEVPQNLSASRPQDRQFILSSKKLLLSDSGFYLCAWSAGLAGGRNEQFFGPGTRLTVL.

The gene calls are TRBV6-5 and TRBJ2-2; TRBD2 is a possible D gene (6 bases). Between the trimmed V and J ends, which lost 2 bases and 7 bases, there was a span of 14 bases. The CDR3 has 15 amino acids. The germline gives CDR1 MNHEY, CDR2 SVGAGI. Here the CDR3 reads CASSYLGGRDGELFF. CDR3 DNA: TGTGCCAGCAGTTACCTCGGAGGGCGGGACGGGGAGCTGTTTTTT.

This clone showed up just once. CDR3 sequence (DNA): TGCGCCAGCAGCTCAACGGACAGGTCTAATGAAAAACTGTTTTTT. Its translation: CASSSTDRSNEKLFF. The chain recombines TRBV5-1 with TRBJ1-4; 7 nucleotides match TRBD1. This CDR3 has 15 residues. V lost 3 bases, J lost 3 bases, and 5 bases stayed unmatched. Germline values: CDR1 SGHRS, CDR2 YFSETQ.